Shown below are 26 T cell receptor beta chains from a single sample sequenced in a study of molecular identifiers for immune sequencing clone quantification. Via MiXCR, TCRdb re-called the PCR reads, giving one row per CDR3 protein. The sample yields 40,000 or so distinct CDR3 sequences, 15% to 20% seen once. The sequenced sample consisted of naive CD8+ T cells from blood, with Jurkat cell RNA spiked in. Noted subset: FACS-sorted CD8+CD4-CCR7+CD45RA+ naive T cells. The receptor source for this set is a human donor in good health. Some libraries in this study had Jurkat cell RNA spiked in.

This clonotype has at least ten counts. The chain employs TRBV6-1 and TRBJ2-1, with TRBD1 matching 7 bases. V was pared by 5 bases and J by 1 base, with 11 bases of the junction left unmatched. This CDR3 spans 17 amino acids. Germline V gene lookup returns CDR1 MNHNS and CDR2 SASEGT. CDR3 nucleotide sequence: TGTGCCAGCAGTTCCCGACTCATGGGACAGTCCTACAATGAGCAGTTCTTC. It translates to CASSSRLMGQSYNEQFF.

The count of this clonotype is one. This may be a read error, as it is one base from a much larger clone. The chain links TRBV19 to TRBJ2-2, with 9 nucleotides matching TRBD1. The germline V gene has CDR1 LNHDA and CDR2 SQIVND (reference sequence). There are 16 residues in the CDR3. CDR3 amino acids: CASSIYGTGKAGELSF. DNA of the CDR3: TGTGCCAGTAGTATTTACGGGACAGGGAAAGCCGGGGAGCTGTCTTTT.

This clonotype was recorded many times. This chain uses TRBV20-1 with TRBJ2-5; the D is unclear. V dropped 6 bases and J dropped 2 bases, with 13 bases sitting between them. The CDR3 covers 13 residues. Germline V gene data show CDR1 as DFQATT and CDR2 as SNEGSKA (reference sequence). The chain's CDR3 is CSAHPPFQETQYF. CDR3 nucleotides: TGCAGTGCCCACCCCCCGTTTCAAGAGACCCAGTACTTC.

A word on this clonotype: A much larger clone lies a single base off, so this may be a read error. The rearrangement uses TRBV7-9 and TRBJ2-3; possible D gene TRBD1, 6 bases. Germline V gene data show CDR1 as SEHNR and CDR2 as FQNEAQ (reference sequence). CDR3 length: 16 amino acids. V dropped 5 bases and J dropped 0 bases, with 15 bases sitting between them. In nucleotides, the CDR3 is TGTGCCAGCAGCGTGTGGGGGCTTGCTAGCACAGATACGCAGTATTTT. The encoded protein is CASSVWGLASTDTQYF. Complete variable domain (other parts from reference TRBV7-9 and TRBJ2-3): DTGVSQNPRHKITKRGQNVTFRCDPISEHNRLYWYRQTLGQGPEFLTYFQNEAQLEKSRLLSDRFSAERPKGSFSTLEIQRTEQGDSAMYLCASSVWGLASTDTQYFGPGTRLTVL.

The sample holds many counts of this clonotype. This chain links TRBV5-1 with TRBJ1-1; 10 bases agree with TRBD1. V trimming: 4 bases; J trimming: 5 bases; junction bases outside the gene matches: 8. This CDR3 is built from 15 residues. Germline V gene data show CDR1 as SGHRS and CDR2 as YFSETQ. CDR3 sequence (DNA): TGCGCCAGCAGCCCCATGACAGGGGGCGGGACTGAAGCTTTCTTT. This translates into CASSPMTGGGTEAFF.

This clonotype has a count of ten or more. The chain recombines TRBV7-9 with TRBJ2-2, with D possibly TRBD2 on 6 matching bases. Germline CDR1 SEHNR, CDR2 FQNEAQ (reference sequence). The CDR3 sequence is 17 residues long. V shed 4 bases and J shed 3 bases, with 18 bases lying between them. The CDR3 spells CASSSDLRDSYTGELFF. The DNA of the CDR3 is TGTGCCAGCAGCTCAGATCTCCGGGACTCCTACACCGGGGAGCTGTTTTTT. Variable domain in full (rest from reference TRBV7-9 and TRBJ2-2): DTGVSQNPRHKITKRGQNVTFRCDPISEHNRLYWYRQTLGQGPEFLTYFQNEAQLEKSRLLSDRFSAERPKGSFSTLEIQRTEQGDSAMYLCASSSDLRDSYTGELFFGEGSRLTVL.

This chain uses TRBV4-3 with TRBJ2-7; 7 nucleotides match TRBD1. V shed 6 bases and J 4 bases; nucleotides not matched to a gene: 12. The CDR3 is made up of 15 amino acids. Germline V gene lookup returns CDR1 LGHNA and CDR2 YSLEER. This CDR3 reads CASSLSGTERYEQYF. The CDR3 DNA sequence: TGCGCCAGCAGTCTTTCCGGGACAGAAAGATACGAGCAGTACTTC.

This clonotype was recorded at least ten times. This chain connects TRBV4-3 to TRBJ1-3; no clear D gene. V was shortened by 0 bases and J by 2 bases, with 11 bases between the two germline ends. The CDR3 has 16 residues. In germline, CDR1 is LGHNA, CDR2 YSLEER. In DNA, the CDR3 is TGCGCCAGCAGCCAAGATCTCGCATACCCTGGAAACACCATATATTTT. Translating it yields CASSQDLAYPGNTIYF.

This clonotype occurred many times. The J gene is TRBJ2-5, the V gene TRBV12-3 or TRBV12-4; D is perhaps TRBD2 (6 bases). The CDR3 length is 14 residues. Trimming stripped 4 bases from V and 1 base from J, with 10 bases between. CDR3 residues: CASSSSGSQETQYF. The CDR3 nucleotides are TGTGCCAGCAGTTCGAGCGGGTCCCAAGAGACCCAGTACTTC.

A word on this clonotype: The germline gene is not matched at one end of the junction; a read error may be the cause. V gene TRBV7-8 combines with J gene TRBJ2-5, with D perhaps TRBD1 or TRBD2 (5 bases each). Per the germline V gene, CDR1 is SGHVS and CDR2 is FQNEAQ. The CDR3 runs 13 residues. Here the CDR3 DNA reads TGTGCAAGCAGCTTAGATGGGGGAGACACCCAGTACTTT. It translates to CASSLDGGDTQYF.

This clonotype occurred many times. The rearrangement uses TRBV6-5 and TRBJ2-6; D may be TRBD1 or TRBD2 (5 bases each). This CDR3 comprises 18 residues. The germline V gene has CDR1 MNHEY and CDR2 SVGAGI. Trimming cost V 2 bases and J 0 bases, with 14 bases left between them. The DNA of the CDR3 is TGTGCCAGCAGTTACGGGACGACAGTTTACTCTGGGGCCAACGTCCTGACTTTC. Translating gives CASSYGTTVYSGANVLTF.

This clonotype occurred many times. This chain joins TRBV7-9 and TRBJ1-5; D is uncertain. V was trimmed by 1 base and J by 2 bases, leaving 6 bases between them. CDR3 length equals 14 residues. Germline V gene lookup returns CDR1 SEHNR and CDR2 FQNEAQ (reference sequence). CDR3 nucleotide sequence: TGTGCCAGCAGCTTAGATCAGCGCAATCAGCCCCAGCATTTT. Translated: CASSLDQRNQPQHF.

This clonotype was detected ten times or more. The J gene is TRBJ2-7, the V gene TRBV4-1; possibly TRBD1 for D (5 bases). CDR1 MGHRA and CDR2 YSYEKL come from the germline V gene. There are 13 residues in the CDR3. The germline V and J ends were trimmed by 1 base and 2 bases, with 6 bases remaining between them. This chain's CDR3 is CASSQGTPYEQYF. The CDR3 DNA sequence: TGCGCCAGCAGCCAAGGGACACCCTACGAGCAGTACTTC.

The rearrangement links TRBV20-1 to TRBJ2-7, with a possible D match to TRBD2 (5 bases). Germline V gene data show CDR1 as DFQATT and CDR2 as SNEGSKA (reference sequence). Trimming removed 1 base at V and 3 bases at J, with 19 bases between. CDR3 length: 16 amino acids. The CDR3 reads CSARAPVGGPLYEQYF. CDR3 bases: TGCAGTGCTAGAGCCCCCGTGGGCGGGCCTCTCTACGAGCAGTACTTC.

This clonotype was detected many times. The V gene is TRBV12-5, the J gene TRBJ1-3; D might be TRBD1 (6 bases). The CDR3 consists of 15 residues. Germline CDR1 reads LGHNT; CDR2 reads FRNRAP. V lost 6 bases and J lost 0, with 12 bases in between. CDR3 amino acids: CASGRQGISGNTIYF. The CDR3 nucleotides read TGTGCTAGTGGGCGGCAGGGGATCTCTGGAAACACCATATATTTT.

This clonotype was found many times. V gene TRBV10-3 combines with J gene TRBJ2-7, with a weak D call TRBD2 (6 bases). V was pared by 4 bases and J by 3 bases, with 7 bases between. The length of the CDR3 is 12 residues. The germline CDR1 and CDR2 sequences are ENHRY and SYGVKD. The CDR3 sequence is CAISGGDYEQYF. The CDR3 DNA sequence: TGTGCCATCAGTGGGGGGGACTACGAGCAGTACTTC.

The chain has TRBV14 and TRBJ1-4; no definite D call. The CDR3 contains 13 residues. Trimming took off 3 bases at V and 8 bases at J, with 10 bases between the two ends. The V gene's germline CDR1 is SGHDN and CDR2 FVKESK. The chain's CDR3 is CASSHLGQEKLFF. For the CDR3, the DNA is TGTGCCAGCAGCCATCTAGGGCAGGAAAAACTGTTTTTT.

This clonotype was observed a few times. The gene calls are TRBV6-1 and TRBJ2-1, with TRBD2 matching over 9 bases. Germline V gene sequence: CDR1 MNHNS, CDR2 SASEGT. Germline trimming cut 5 bases from V and 5 bases from J; bases unmatched to any gene: 7. CDR3 length equals 15 residues. The CDR3, as DNA: TGTGCCAGCAGTAGAGCGGGACTAGCCGACAATGAGCAGTTCTTC. Its translation is CASSRAGLADNEQFF.

This clonotype was recorded at least ten times. This chain connects TRBV4-3 to TRBJ2-7; the D gene is possibly TRBD2 (5 bases). This CDR3 is 16 amino acids long. The germline gives CDR1 LGHNA, CDR2 YSLEER. The V end lost 0 bases, the J end lost 3 bases, and 15 bases lay between the germline ends. The CDR3, as DNA: TGCGCCAGCAGCCAAGATTCTTCTCGCGGGCGCTACGAGCAGTACTTC. Translated, it gives CASSQDSSRGRYEQYF.

This clonotype was counted ten times or more. This chain joins TRBV3-1 and TRBJ2-3; 11 nucleotides agree with TRBD2. CDR1 is LGHDT, CDR2 YNNKEL, per germline (reference sequence). Unmatched junction bases numbered 3, after V lost 8 bases and J lost 5 bases. The CDR3 contains 13 residues. CDR3 amino acids: CASATSGRDTQYF. CDR3 bases: TGTGCCAGCGCCACTAGCGGGAGAGATACGCAGTATTTT.

The table lists this clonotype with many counts. The chain joins TRBV20-1 to TRBJ2-3, with 8 bases lining up with TRBD1. CDR3 length: 15 residues. With V trimmed by 0 bases and J by 6 bases, 8 bases remained unmatched. The germline gives CDR1 DFQATT, CDR2 SNEGSKA (reference sequence). As DNA, the CDR3 is TGCAGTGCTAGAGAACAGGGGGATTTACACGATACGCAGTATTTT. This gives the protein CSAREQGDLHDTQYF.

This clonotype was seen at least ten times. This chain links TRBV7-9 with TRBJ1-2; D may be TRBD1 (6 bases). Trimming cost V 1 base and J 2 bases, with 8 bases left between them. Per germline, CDR1 SEHNR and CDR2 FQNEAQ (reference sequence). The CDR3 length is 14 residues. The CDR3 sequence is CASSLVQGNYGYTF. As DNA, the CDR3 is TGTGCCAGCAGCTTAGTTCAGGGGAACTATGGCTACACCTTC.

In its sample, this clonotype was seen many times. V usage is TRBV20-1 and J usage is TRBJ2-3; 7 nucleotides line up with TRBD2. The junction had 13 bases not matched to a gene; V was cut back by 3 bases and J by 4 bases. In germline, CDR1 is DFQATT, CDR2 SNEGSKA (reference sequence). This CDR3 comprises 16 residues. The CDR3 nucleotides read TGCAGTGCTAGTAAGTCTGGGCGGGAGAGCCCAGATACGCAGTATTTT. This encodes CSASKSGRESPDTQYF.

This clonotype was recorded many times. The J gene is TRBJ1-1, the V gene TRBV5-6, with TRBD1 as a possible D gene (5 bases). Germline V lookup: CDR1 SGHDT, CDR2 YYEEEE. Trimming removed 1 base from V and 0 bases from J, with 7 bases in between. This CDR3 region has 14 residues. CDR3 loop: CASSLRQMNTEAFF. In DNA, the CDR3 is TGTGCCAGCAGCTTGAGACAGATGAACACTGAAGCTTTCTTT. Full variable domain (remainder filled in from reference TRBV5-6 and TRBJ1-1): DAGVTQSPTHLIKTRGQQVTLRCSPKSGHDTVSWYQQALGQGPQFIFQYYEEEERQRGNFPDRFSGHQFPNYSSELNVNALLLGDSALYLCASSLRQMNTEAFFGQGTRLTVV.

This clonotype occurred a few times. This chain connects TRBV30 to TRBJ2-1; 7 positions match TRBD2. CDR1 and CDR2 (germline): GTSNPN, SVGIG (reference sequence). The V gene end was trimmed by 2 bases and the J gene end by 1 base; junction bases not matched to a gene: 2. This CDR3 is built from 14 residues. The CDR3 nucleotides read TGTGCCTGGAGTAGCGGGGTATCCTACAATGAGCAGTTCTTC. Amino acid sequence: CAWSSGVSYNEQFF.

This clonotype was seen repeatedly, ten times or more. This chain links TRBV7-2 with TRBJ2-5; unclear D gene. Germline CDR1 SGHTA, CDR2 FQGNSA. V gave up 4 bases and J gave up 2 bases, with 8 bases separating them. CDR3 length: 13 residues. CDR3 nucleotides: TGTGCCAGCAGCTACTTTGAACAAGAGACCCAGTACTTC. This translates into CASSYFEQETQYF.